What follows are 21 T cell receptor beta chains derived from one specimen sequenced in a study of regulatory T cells in long-lasting Graves disease. Specified time point: newly diagnosed GD, antithyroid drugs for less than 3 months. The authors made the TCR library using RNA they extracted from PBMCs. Building the TCR beta libraries relied on iRepertoire HTBI primers, and CDR3 regions underwent Arm-PCR. TCRdb reprocessed the multiplex PCR reads via MiXCR and lists one record per CDR3 protein. This table has 400,000 to 450,000 distinct CDR3 sequences, 15% appearing once. The same data also contributed to another study, on T cells in Graves' hyperthyroidism and ophthalmopathy.

The specimen comprised peripheral blood mononuclear cells (PBMCs), sampled at new diagnosis, from a patient treated with antithyroid drugs. The receptors originated from a young woman with Graves disease.

About this clonotype itself: A much larger clone lies one base from this, so it may be a read error. The V gene is TRBV4-1, the J gene TRBJ2-7; 14 bases line up with TRBD2. Losses at the gene ends were 1 base for V and 3 bases for J; bases not matched to a gene: 5. This CDR3 contains 17 residues. Per the germline V gene, CDR1 is MGHRA and CDR2 is YSYEKL. CDR3 region: CASSQGGGTSGGYEQYF. For the CDR3, the DNA is TGCGCCAGCAGCCAAGGTGGGGGGACTAGCGGGGGCTACGAGCAGTACTTC.

CDR3 nucleotide sequence: TGTGCCAGTAGTACTCGACTAGCAGATACGCAGTATTTT. Its protein is CASSTRLADTQYF. V usage is TRBV19 and J usage is TRBJ2-3, with a possible D match to TRBD2 (6 bases). The V end lost 4 bases, the J end lost 4 bases, and 9 bases lay between the germline ends. Germline CDR1 LNHDA, CDR2 SQIVND (reference sequence). This CDR3 is built from 13 residues.

Many counts were recorded for this clonotype. The rearrangement links TRBV10-3 to TRBJ1-5; 11 nucleotides agree with TRBD1. The J segment lost 0 bases and the V segment lost 6 bases, leaving 7 bases of the junction unmatched. The CDR3 spans 17 residues. CDR1 and CDR2 from the germline V gene are ENHRY and SYGVKD. This CDR3 reads CAISSDRGLGSNQPQHF. In DNA form, the CDR3 reads TGTGCCATCAGCTCGGACAGGGGGCTAGGTAGCAATCAGCCCCAGCATTTT.

This clonotype was detected many times. The rearrangement links TRBV27 to TRBJ1-4, with 8 nucleotides matching TRBD1. V lost 6 bases to trimming and J lost 5 bases; unmatched junction nucleotides: 5. Germline V gene data show CDR1 as MNHEY and CDR2 as SMNVEV (reference sequence). This CDR3 spans 14 amino acids. CDR3: CASSGDRRNEKLFF. Written as DNA, the CDR3 is TGTGCCAGCAGCGGGGACAGGAGGAATGAAAAACTGTTTTTT.

The chain has TRBV19 and TRBJ1-5; D remains ambiguous. From germline, CDR1 is LNHDA and CDR2 SQIVND (reference sequence). The CDR3 runs 16 residues. The V end was cut by 7 bases, the J end by 0 bases, with 16 bases between. The DNA for the CDR3 is TGTGCCAGTACCCGCTCGGGCACCTATAGCAATCAGCCCCAGCATTTT. Translating gives CASTRSGTYSNQPQHF.

The sample holds many counts of this clonotype. The V call is TRBV28, the J call TRBJ2-2, with a tentative D call TRBD1 (6 bases). V lost 6 bases and J 2 bases, leaving 10 bases between the germline ends. CDR1 and CDR2 from the germline V gene are MDHEN and SYDVKM. This CDR3 is 14 amino acids long. Written as DNA, the CDR3 is TGTGCCAGCAGGATTGGGGGCAACACCGGGGAGCTGTTTTTT. Translating gives CASRIGGNTGELFF.

This clonotype was detected many times. The V gene is TRBV30, the J gene TRBJ2-1; no clear D gene. The CDR3 extends over 11 amino acids. V lost 1 base and J lost 11, with 9 bases in between. From germline, CDR1 is GTSNPN and CDR2 SVGIG (reference sequence). CDR3 sequence reads: CAWSENEKQFF. The CDR3 bases are TGTGCCTGGAGTGAGAACGAAAAGCAGTTCTTC.

This clonotype showed up many times. This rearrangement joins TRBV30 to TRBJ1-2; TRBD1 matches 9 bases. Trimming removed 4 bases from V and 8 bases from J; junction bases left unmatched: 8. The germline CDR1 and CDR2 sequences are GTSNPN and SVGIG (reference sequence). This CDR3 is built from 13 residues. CDR3 DNA sequence: TGTGCCTGGAACCGGGGACAGGGTGGCGGCTACACCTTC. It specifies CAWNRGQGGGYTF.

This clonotype was counted many times. The V and J genes are TRBV6-1 and TRBJ2-4; 8 bases fit TRBD1. The J segment lost 5 bases and the V segment lost 5 bases, leaving 17 bases of the junction unmatched. This CDR3 spans 18 amino acids. Germline V lookup: CDR1 MNHNS, CDR2 SASEGT. Written as DNA, the CDR3 is TGTGCCAGCAGTTTGTGGGGGACAAGACAGGGGACGCAAAACATTCAGTACTTC. This translates into CASSLWGTRQGTQNIQYF.

The rearrangement links TRBV29-1 to TRBJ1-1, with D uncertain. V was pared by 1 base and J by 3 bases, with 6 bases between. Germline values: CDR1 SQVTM, CDR2 ANQGSEA. The CDR3 consists of 12 residues. The CDR3 DNA sequence: TGCAGCGTTGAAGGTGGTGACACTGAAGCTTTCTTT. It yields the protein CSVEGGDTEAFF.

This sequence joins TRBV2 and TRBJ2-3; 9 nucleotides match TRBD2. Germline-derived CDR1 and CDR2 are SNHLY and FYNNEI. This CDR3 has 16 residues. Losses at the gene ends were 6 bases for V and 4 bases for J; bases not matched to a gene: 11. The CDR3 DNA reads as TGTGCCAGCAGGGCTAGCGGGATCCATTTATCAGATACGCAGTATTTT. Translating gives CASRASGIHLSDTQYF.

This clonotype was observed many times. The rearrangement uses TRBV18 and TRBJ1-4; TRBD1 might be the D (6 bases). The CDR3 is 17 residues long. CDR1 is KGHSH, CDR2 LQKENI, per germline. Deletions cut 3 bases from V and 10 bases from J, with 24 bases between. Here the CDR3 DNA reads TGTGCCAGCTCACCTGAGCCCTCCGGGACATCCCTCGGAAAACTGTTTTTT. It yields the protein CASSPEPSGTSLGKLFF.

The CDR3 is CASGGVLGLFF. In nucleotides, the CDR3 is TGTGCCAGCGGGGGAGTCCTGGGGCTGTTTTTT. This rearrangement joins TRBV2 to TRBJ2-2; D possibly matches TRBD1 or TRBD2 (5 bases each). The CDR3 is 11 residues long. Germline loops: CDR1 SNHLY, CDR2 FYNNEI. Deletions cut 8 bases from V and 13 bases from J, with 14 bases between.

This chain connects TRBV20-1 to TRBJ2-2, with D maybe TRBD2 (6 bases). This CDR3 comprises 15 residues. Between the trimmed V and J ends, which lost 6 bases and 2 bases, there was a span of 16 bases. Germline loops: CDR1 DFQATT, CDR2 SNEGSKA (reference sequence). DNA for the CDR3: TGCAGTGCCATAAAAGGACTACCCAACACCGGGGAGCTGTTTTTT. Translating gives CSAIKGLPNTGELFF.

The V gene is TRBV14, the J gene TRBJ2-4; the D call may be TRBD1 or TRBD2 (7 bases each). This CDR3 contains 14 residues. Germline V gene data show CDR1 as SGHDN and CDR2 as FVKESK. The V end lost 6 bases, the J end lost 7 bases, and 16 bases lay between the germline ends. The CDR3 region has the DNA TGTGCCAGCAGTCATCAGGGGGAGGGGAACATTCAGTACTTC. This translates into CASSHQGEGNIQYF.

This clonotype has at least ten counts. The rearrangement joins TRBV14 to TRBJ2-3; tentative D call: TRBD1 (6 bases). Germline V gives CDR1 SGHDN, CDR2 FVKESK. The CDR3 extends over 16 amino acids. V was pared by 2 bases and J by 3 bases, with 15 bases between. CDR3 loop: CASSQRFSRGTDTQYF. CDR3 nucleotide sequence: TGTGCCAGCAGCCAAAGGTTCTCCAGGGGAACAGATACGCAGTATTTT.

The chain uses TRBV6-5 and TRBJ1-5; 11 bases are a match to TRBD1. CDR1 and CDR2 (germline): MNHEY, SVGAGI. This CDR3 contains 16 residues. V lost 1 base to trimming and J lost 6 bases; unmatched junction nucleotides: 5. The CDR3 protein is CASSYWGQGVGQPQHF. The CDR3 DNA reads TGTGCCAGCAGTTACTGGGGACAGGGGGTAGGTCAGCCCCAGCATTTT.

This clonotype has at least ten counts. V usage is TRBV12-3 or TRBV12-4 and J usage is TRBJ1-3; D gene unclear. The CDR3 length is 14 residues. Trimming removed 6 bases from V and 0 bases from J, with 9 bases in between. The CDR3 region is CASSLPHSGNTIYF. In DNA, the CDR3 is TGTGCCAGCAGCCTCCCGCACTCTGGAAACACCATATATTTT.

This clonotype was seen only a few times. The chain has TRBV24-1 and TRBJ2-1; D uncertain. Between the trimmed V and J ends, which lost 5 bases and 6 bases, there was a span of 4 bases. CDR1 is KGHDR, CDR2 SFDVKD, per germline. The CDR3 spans 11 residues. The CDR3 DNA is TGTGCCACCAGTGGTGCCAATGAGCAGTTCTTC. Encoded protein: CATSGANEQFF.

This clonotype was found many times. The gene calls are TRBV12-3 or TRBV12-4 and TRBJ2-7; 8 positions agree with TRBD2. The J segment lost 3 bases and the V segment lost 2 bases, leaving 9 bases of the junction unmatched. The CDR3 extends over 16 amino acids. Written as DNA, the CDR3 is TGTGCCAGCAGTTTACAAGGGCTTGCGGGAGGCTACGAGCAGTACTTC. Translated: CASSLQGLAGGYEQYF.

In its sample, this clonotype was seen many times. V gene TRBV3-1 combines with J gene TRBJ1-1; no firm D call. Trimming pared 1 base from V and 1 base from J, leaving 4 bases between. The CDR3 length is 13 residues. Germline CDR1 is LGHDT and CDR2 is YNNKEL (reference sequence). The CDR3 sequence: CASSQGQNTEAFF. The DNA of the CDR3 is TGTGCCAGCAGCCAAGGACAGAACACTGAAGCTTTCTTT.